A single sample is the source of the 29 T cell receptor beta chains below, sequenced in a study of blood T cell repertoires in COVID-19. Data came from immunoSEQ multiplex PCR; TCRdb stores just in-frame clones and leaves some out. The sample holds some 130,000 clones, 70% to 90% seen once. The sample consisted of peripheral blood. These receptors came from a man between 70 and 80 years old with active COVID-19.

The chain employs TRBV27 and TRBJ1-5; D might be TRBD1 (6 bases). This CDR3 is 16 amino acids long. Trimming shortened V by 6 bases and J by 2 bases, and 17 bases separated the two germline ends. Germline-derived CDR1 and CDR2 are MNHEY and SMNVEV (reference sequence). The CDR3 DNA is TGTGCCAGCAGAACATCGGGGGGCCGCGGCAATCAGCCCCAGCATTTT. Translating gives CASRTSGGRGNQPQHF.

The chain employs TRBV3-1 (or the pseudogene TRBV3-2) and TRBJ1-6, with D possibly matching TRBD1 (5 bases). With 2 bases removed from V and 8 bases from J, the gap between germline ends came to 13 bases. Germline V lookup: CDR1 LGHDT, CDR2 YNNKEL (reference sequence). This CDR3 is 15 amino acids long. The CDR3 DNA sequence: TGTGCCAGCAGCCAACGCGTGGGGGGTCATTCACCCCTCCACTTT. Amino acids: CASSQRVGGHSPLHF.

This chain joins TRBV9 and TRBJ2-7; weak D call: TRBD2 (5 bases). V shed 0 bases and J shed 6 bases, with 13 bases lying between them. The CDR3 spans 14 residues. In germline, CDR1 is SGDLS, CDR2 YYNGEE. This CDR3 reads CASSVEGSRGEQYF. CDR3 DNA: TGTGCCAGCAGCGTAGAGGGCAGCCGGGGCGAGCAGTACTTC. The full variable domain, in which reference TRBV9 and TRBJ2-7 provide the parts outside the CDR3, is DSGVTQTPKHLITATGQRVTLRCSPRSGDLSVYWYQQSLDQGLQFLIQYYNGEERAKGNILERFSAQQFPDLHSELNLSSLELGDSALYFCASSVEGSRGEQYFGPGTRLTVT.

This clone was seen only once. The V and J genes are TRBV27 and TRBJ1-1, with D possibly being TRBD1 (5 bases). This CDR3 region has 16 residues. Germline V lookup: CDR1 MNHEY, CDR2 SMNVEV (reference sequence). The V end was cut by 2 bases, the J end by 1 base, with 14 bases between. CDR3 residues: CASSLRLAGSNTEAFF. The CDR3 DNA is TGTGCCAGCAGTTTAAGGCTGGCAGGGTCGAACACTGAAGCTTTCTTT.

The chain's CDR3 is CASSGRRQGPIYNEQFF. As DNA, the CDR3 is TGCGCCAGCAGTGGACGTCGACAGGGGCCTATTTACAATGAGCAGTTCTTC. The J gene is TRBJ2-1, the V gene TRBV10-1; TRBD1 agrees at 8 bases. This CDR3 is built from 17 residues. The ends lost 4 bases at V and 4 bases at J; junction bases unmatched: 12. Germline V lookup: CDR1 WNHNN, CDR2 SYGVQD (reference sequence).

CDR3 in DNA: TGTGCCAGCAGCAAAGGACCGGGACAATCGAACACCGGGGAGCTGTTTTTT. Protein sequence: CASSKGPGQSNTGELFF. The rearrangement joins TRBV21-1 to TRBJ2-2; TRBD1 reflects the table's D call only, with no check against the DNA. TRBV21-1 is reported as a pseudogene. This CDR3 has 17 amino acids.

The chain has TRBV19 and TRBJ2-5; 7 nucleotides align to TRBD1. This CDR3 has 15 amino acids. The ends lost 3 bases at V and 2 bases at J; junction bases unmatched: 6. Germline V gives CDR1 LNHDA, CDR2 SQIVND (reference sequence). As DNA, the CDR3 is TGTGCCAGTAGTATTGCAAGGGGGCTACAAGAGACCCAGTACTTC. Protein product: CASSIARGLQETQYF.

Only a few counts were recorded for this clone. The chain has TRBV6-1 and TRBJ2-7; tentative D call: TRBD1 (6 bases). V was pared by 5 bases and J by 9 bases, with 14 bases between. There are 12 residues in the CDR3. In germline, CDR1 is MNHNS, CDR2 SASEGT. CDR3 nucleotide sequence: TGTGCCAGCAGTTTCCGGACAGAGGTGCAGTACTTC. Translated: CASSFRTEVQYF.

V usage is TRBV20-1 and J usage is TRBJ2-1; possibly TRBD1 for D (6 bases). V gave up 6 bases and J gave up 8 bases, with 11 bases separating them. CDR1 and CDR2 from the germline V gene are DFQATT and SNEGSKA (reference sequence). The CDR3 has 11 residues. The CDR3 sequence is CSARAGDEQFF. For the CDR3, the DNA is TGCAGTGCGAGGGCAGGGGATGAGCAGTTCTTC.

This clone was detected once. CDR3 nucleotide sequence: TGTGCCAGCAGGCAGACAGTCACCGGGGAGCTGTTTTTT. This encodes CASRQTVTGELFF. V usage is TRBV6-5 and J usage is TRBJ2-2, with D possibly being TRBD1 (5 bases). Looked up from germline, CDR1 is MNHEY and CDR2 is SVGAGI. V lost 6 bases and J lost 4, with 9 bases in between. The CDR3 has 13 residues.

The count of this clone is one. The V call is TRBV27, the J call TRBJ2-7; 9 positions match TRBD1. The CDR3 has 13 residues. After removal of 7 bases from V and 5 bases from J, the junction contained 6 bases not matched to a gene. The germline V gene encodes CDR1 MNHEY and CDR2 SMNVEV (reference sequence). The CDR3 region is CASTSTGGDEQYF. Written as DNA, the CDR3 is TGTGCCAGCACCTCAACAGGGGGCGACGAGCAGTACTTC.

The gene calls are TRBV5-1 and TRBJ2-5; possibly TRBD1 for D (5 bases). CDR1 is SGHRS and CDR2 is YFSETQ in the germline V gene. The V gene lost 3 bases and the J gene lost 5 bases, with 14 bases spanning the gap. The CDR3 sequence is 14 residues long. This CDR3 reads CASSWAEAGETQYF. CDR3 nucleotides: TGCGCCAGCAGCTGGGCTGAGGCAGGGGAGACCCAGTACTTC.

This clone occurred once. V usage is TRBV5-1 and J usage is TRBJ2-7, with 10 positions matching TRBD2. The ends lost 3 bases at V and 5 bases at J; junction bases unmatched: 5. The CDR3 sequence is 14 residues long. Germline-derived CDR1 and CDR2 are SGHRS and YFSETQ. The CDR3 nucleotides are TGCGCCAGCAGCTCCGAGCGGGAGGGCCACGAGCAGTACTTC. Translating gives CASSSEREGHEQYF.

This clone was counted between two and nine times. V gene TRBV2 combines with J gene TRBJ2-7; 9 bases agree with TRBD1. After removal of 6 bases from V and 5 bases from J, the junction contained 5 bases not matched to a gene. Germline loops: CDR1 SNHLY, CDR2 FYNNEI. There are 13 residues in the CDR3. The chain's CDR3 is CASSLGQGNEQYF. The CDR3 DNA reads TGTGCCAGCAGCCTGGGACAGGGAAACGAGCAGTACTTC.

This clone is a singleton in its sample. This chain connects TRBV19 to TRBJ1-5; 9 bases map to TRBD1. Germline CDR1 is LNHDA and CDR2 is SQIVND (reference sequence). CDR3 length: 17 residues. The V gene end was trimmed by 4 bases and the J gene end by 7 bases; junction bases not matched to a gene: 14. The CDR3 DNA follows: TGTGCCAGTAGTACCCACGCCGGGACAGGGAGAGCCCAGCCCCAGCATTTT. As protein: CASSTHAGTGRAQPQHF. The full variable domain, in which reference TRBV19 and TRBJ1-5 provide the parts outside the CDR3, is DGGITQSPKYLFRKEGQNVTLSCEQNLNHDAMYWYRQDPGQGLRLIYYSQIVNDFQKGDIAEGYSVSREKKESFPLTVTSAQKNPTAFYLCASSTHAGTGRAQPQHFGDGTRLSIL.

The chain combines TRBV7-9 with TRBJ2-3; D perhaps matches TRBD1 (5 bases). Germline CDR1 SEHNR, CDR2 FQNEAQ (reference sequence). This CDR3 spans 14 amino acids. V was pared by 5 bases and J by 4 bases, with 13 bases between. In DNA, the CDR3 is TGTGCCAGCAGCCCACTCAGGGTAGCAGATACGCAGTATTTT. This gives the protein CASSPLRVADTQYF.

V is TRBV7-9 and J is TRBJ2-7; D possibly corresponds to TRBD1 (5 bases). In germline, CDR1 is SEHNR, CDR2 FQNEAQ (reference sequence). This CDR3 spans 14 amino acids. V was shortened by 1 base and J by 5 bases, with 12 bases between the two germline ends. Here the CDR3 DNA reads TGTGCCAGCAGCTTAGAGGTCGACAGCCACGAGCAGTACTTC. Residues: CASSLEVDSHEQYF.

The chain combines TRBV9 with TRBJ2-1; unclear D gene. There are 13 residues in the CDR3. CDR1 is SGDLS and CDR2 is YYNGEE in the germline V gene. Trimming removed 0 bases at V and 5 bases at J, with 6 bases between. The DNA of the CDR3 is TGTGCCAGCAGCGTAGCCCGCGACAATGAGCAGTTCTTC. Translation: CASSVARDNEQFF.

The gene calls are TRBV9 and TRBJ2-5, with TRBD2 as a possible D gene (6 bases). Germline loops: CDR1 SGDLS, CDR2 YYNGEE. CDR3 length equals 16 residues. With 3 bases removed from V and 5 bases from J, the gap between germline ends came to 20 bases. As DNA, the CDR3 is TGTGCCAGCAGCGACTTGGAGGGAGGACCGCGGGAGACCCAGTACTTC. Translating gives CASSDLEGGPRETQYF.

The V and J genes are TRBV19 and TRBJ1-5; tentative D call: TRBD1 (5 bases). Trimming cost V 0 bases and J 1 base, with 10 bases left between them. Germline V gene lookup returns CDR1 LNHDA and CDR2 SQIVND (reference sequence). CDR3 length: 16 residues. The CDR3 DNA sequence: TGTGCCAGTAGTATAGATTGGCAGGGAAGCAATCAGCCCCAGCATTTT. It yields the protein CASSIDWQGSNQPQHF. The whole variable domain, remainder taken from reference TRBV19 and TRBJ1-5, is DGGITQSPKYLFRKEGQNVTLSCEQNLNHDAMYWYRQDPGQGLRLIYYSQIVNDFQKGDIAEGYSVSREKKESFPLTVTSAQKNPTAFYLCASSIDWQGSNQPQHFGDGTRLSIL.

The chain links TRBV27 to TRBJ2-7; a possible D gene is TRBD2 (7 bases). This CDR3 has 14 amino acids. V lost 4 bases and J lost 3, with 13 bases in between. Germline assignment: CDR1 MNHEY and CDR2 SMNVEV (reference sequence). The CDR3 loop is CASSWGGRGYEQYF. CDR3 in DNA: TGTGCCAGCAGTTGGGGGGGGCGGGGCTACGAGCAGTACTTC.

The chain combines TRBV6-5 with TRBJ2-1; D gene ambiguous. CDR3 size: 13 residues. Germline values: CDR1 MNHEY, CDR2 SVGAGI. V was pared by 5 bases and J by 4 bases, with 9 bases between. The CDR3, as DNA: TGTGCCAGCAGTCCATTAGTTTACAATGAGCAGTTCTTC. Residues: CASSPLVYNEQFF.

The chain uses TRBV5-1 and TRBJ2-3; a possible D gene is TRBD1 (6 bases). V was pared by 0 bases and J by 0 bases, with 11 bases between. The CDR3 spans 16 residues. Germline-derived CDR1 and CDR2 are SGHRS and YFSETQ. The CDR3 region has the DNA TGCGCCAGCAGCTTGGATGGGGGCTCTAGCACAGATACGCAGTATTTT. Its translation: CASSLDGGSSTDTQYF.

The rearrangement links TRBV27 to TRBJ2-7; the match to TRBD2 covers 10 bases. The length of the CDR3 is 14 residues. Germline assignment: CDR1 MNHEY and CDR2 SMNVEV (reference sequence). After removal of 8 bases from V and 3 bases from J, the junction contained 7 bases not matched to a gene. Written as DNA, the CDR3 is TGTGCCAGCCATGAAGGACTAGCGGTCTACGAGCAGTACTTC. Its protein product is CASHEGLAVYEQYF.

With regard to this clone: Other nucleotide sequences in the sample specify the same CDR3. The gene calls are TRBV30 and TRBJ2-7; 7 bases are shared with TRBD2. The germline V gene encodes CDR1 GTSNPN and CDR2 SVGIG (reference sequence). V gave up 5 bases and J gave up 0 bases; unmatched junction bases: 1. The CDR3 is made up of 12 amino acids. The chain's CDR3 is CAWGGSSYEQYF. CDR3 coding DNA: TGTGCCTGGGGCGGGAGCTCCTACGAGCAGTACTTC.

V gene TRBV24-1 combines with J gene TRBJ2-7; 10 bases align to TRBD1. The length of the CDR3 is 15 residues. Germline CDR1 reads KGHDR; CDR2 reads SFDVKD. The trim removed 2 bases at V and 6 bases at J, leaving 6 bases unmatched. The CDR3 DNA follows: TGTGCCACCAGTGATTCCGGGACAGGGGAACGCGAGCAGTACTTC. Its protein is CATSDSGTGEREQYF.

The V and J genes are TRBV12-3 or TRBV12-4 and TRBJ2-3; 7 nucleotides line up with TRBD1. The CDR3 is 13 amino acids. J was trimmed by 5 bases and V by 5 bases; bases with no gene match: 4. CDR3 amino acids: CASSDRAGDTQYF. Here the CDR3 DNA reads TGTGCCAGCAGTGACAGGGCCGGAGATACGCAGTATTTT.

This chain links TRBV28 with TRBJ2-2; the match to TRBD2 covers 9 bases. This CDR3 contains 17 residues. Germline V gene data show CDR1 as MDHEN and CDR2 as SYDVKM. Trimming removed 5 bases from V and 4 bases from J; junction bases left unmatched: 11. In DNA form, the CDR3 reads TGTGCCAGCAGTCCTATTAGCGGGAGCCATCGCACCGGGGAGCTGTTTTTT. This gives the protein CASSPISGSHRTGELFF. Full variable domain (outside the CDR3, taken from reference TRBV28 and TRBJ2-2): DVKVTQSSRYLVKRTGEKVFLECVQDMDHENMFWYRQDPGLGLRLIYFSYDVKMKEKGDIPEGYSVSREKKERFSLILESASTNQTSMYLCASSPISGSHRTGELFFGEGSRLTVL.

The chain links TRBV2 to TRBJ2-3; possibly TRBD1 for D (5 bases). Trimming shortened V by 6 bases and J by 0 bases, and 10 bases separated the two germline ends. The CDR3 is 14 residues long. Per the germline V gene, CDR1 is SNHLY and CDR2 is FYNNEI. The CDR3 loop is CASRTVSSTDTQYF. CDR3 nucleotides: TGTGCCAGCAGGACAGTGTCTAGCACAGATACGCAGTATTTT.